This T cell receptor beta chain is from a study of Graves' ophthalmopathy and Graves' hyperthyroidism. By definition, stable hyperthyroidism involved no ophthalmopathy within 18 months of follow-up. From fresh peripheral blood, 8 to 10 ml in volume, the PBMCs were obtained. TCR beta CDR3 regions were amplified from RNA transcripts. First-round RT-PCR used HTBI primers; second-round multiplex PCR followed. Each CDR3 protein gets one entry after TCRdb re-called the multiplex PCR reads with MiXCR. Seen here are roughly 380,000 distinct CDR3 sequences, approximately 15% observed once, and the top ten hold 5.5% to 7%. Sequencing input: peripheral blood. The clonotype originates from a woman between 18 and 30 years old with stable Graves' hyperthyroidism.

The CDR3 region is CASSESDEGWQETQYF. In DNA, the CDR3 is TGTGCCAGCAGCGAGTCGGACGAGGGTTGGCAAGAGACCCAGTACTTC. The V call is TRBV7-9, the J call TRBJ2-5; D is possibly TRBD2 (5 bases). The germline V gene has CDR1 SEHNR and CDR2 FQNEAQ (reference sequence). Trimming cost V 5 bases and J 2 bases, with 18 bases left between them. The CDR3 is 16 amino acids.